A selection of T cell receptor beta chains follows, all from one sample in a study of beta chain features in type 1 diabetes. Profiled with immunoSEQ multiplex PCR; TCRdb holds only in-frame clones, not every one. The sample shows about 360,000 clones, around 12% of them seen only once. The sample comprised naive CD4+ T cells from blood. These receptors originate from a man aged 18 to 30 in good health. CDR3s include the opening cysteine and the closing phenylalanine or tryptophan. The D gene is left open where the match is weak. Clone sizes are given selectively: once, few, many, or a class where the clone is expanded.

TRBD1,TRBV7-8,few,TRBJ2-5,CASSSGQGLVTQYF,TGTGCCAGCAGCTCGGGACAGGGGCTGGTGACCCAGTACTTC
NA,TRBV6-5,NA,TRBJ1-5,CASRWSRADNQPQHF,TGTGCCAGCAGGTGGAGCAGGGCGGACAATCAGCCCCAGCATTTT
NA,TRBV5-1,few,TRBJ2-1,CASSLGLLNEQFF,TGCGCCAGCAGCTTGGGACTACTCAATGAGCAGTTCTTC
TRBD1,TRBV19,NA,TRBJ1-5,CASTPPDRGRNQPQHF,TGTGCCAGTACCCCTCCCGACAGGGGGCGGAATCAGCCCCAGCATTTT
TRBD1,TRBV30,few,TRBJ2-7,CAWSVRTGRSGAEQYF,TGTGCCTGGAGTGTACGGACAGGGAGGTCCGGGGCCGAGCAGTACTTC
NA,TRBV9,few,TRBJ1-2,CASTEPGNYGYTF,TGTGCCAGCACAGAACCGGGGAACTATGGCTACACCTTC
TRBD1,TRBV10-3,NA,TRBJ2-5,CAIRDRSETQYF,TGTGCCATCAGGGACAGGTCGGAGACCCAGTACTTC
NA,TRBV19,few,TRBJ2-3,CASSMTRAAYRRF,TGTGCCAGTTCTATGACGAGGGCGGCTTATAGGCGTTTT
NA,TRBV5-4,NA,TRBJ2-2,CASSLGHLGAGELFF,TGTGCCAGCAGCTTGGGACACCTCGGGGCCGGGGAGCTGTTTTTT
NA,TRBV2,few,TRBJ1-5,CASSESRGRGQPQHF,TGTGCCAGCAGTGAGAGTAGGGGAAGGGGTCAGCCCCAGCATTTT
TRBD2,TRBV18,NA,TRBJ2-3,CASSTLAGDPPRYDTQYF,TGTGCCAGCTCAACCCTAGCGGGAGACCCGCCACGATACGATACGCAGTATTTT
TRBD1,TRBV28,few,TRBJ2-7,CASSLNRGLSYRYF,TGTGCCAGCAGTTTAAACAGGGGCCTCTCGTATCGGTACTTC
TRBD1,TRBV5-4,NA,TRBJ2-3,CASSRDRGRTDTQYF,TGTGCCAGCAGCCGGGACAGGGGGCGGACAGATACGCAGTATTTT
NA,TRBV5-1,NA,TRBJ2-7,CASSKDTPSYEQYF,TGCGCCAGCAGCAAGGACACCCCTTCCTACGAGCAGTACTTC
TRBD1,TRBV4-2,few,TRBJ2-1,CASSQPTGYLTYNEQFF,TGTGCCAGCAGCCAACCGACAGGGTATCTAACCTACAATGAGCAGTTCTTC
NA,TRBV28,NA,TRBJ2-3,CASIRGLYGTDTQYF,TGTGCCAGCATTCGGGGGTTATACGGCACAGATACGCAGTATTTT
TRBD1,TRBV30,few,TRBJ1-2,CAWSPDRGNYGYTF,TGTGCCTGGAGCCCTGACAGGGGTAACTATGGCTACACCTTC
NA,TRBV30,NA,TRBJ1-2,CAWSDTAYGYTF,TGTGCCTGGAGTGATACTGCCTATGGCTACACCTTC
TRBD1,TRBV7-3,NA,TRBJ2-7,CASSSLRRQGKTYEQYF,TGTGCCAGCAGCTCCCTCCGAAGACAGGGGAAGACCTACGAGCAGTACTTC
TRBD2,TRBV19,NA,TRBJ2-1,CASSPSGRNQEQFF,TGTGCCAGTAGTCCTAGCGGGAGAAATCAAGAGCAGTTCTTC
NA,TRBV20-1,NA,TRBJ2-4,CSARGENIQYF,TGCAGTGCTAGAGGGGAGAACATTCAGTACTTC
NA,TRBV29-1,NA,TRBJ1-5,CSVVGGGGEQPQHF,TGCAGCGTTGTAGGTGGGGGGGGCGAGCAGCCCCAGCATTTT
NA,TRBV7-2,NA,TRBJ2-5,CASSRTWGRQETQYF,TGTGCCAGCAGCCGAACGTGGGGCAGGCAAGAGACCCAGTACTTC